This TCR beta chain was recorded in a study of T cell responses to AZD1222 COVID-19 vaccine. Study results and limitations: There were mostly white British donors and more females than males, and clonal diversity was possibly underestimated. Seropositive status at baseline applied to only five to seven AZD1222 recipients. Regions 160-218 and 743-854 dominated among vaccine-associated CD4 TCRs spanning spike.

Libraries were prepared by immunoSEQ multiplex PCR; TCRdb keeps only in-frame clonotypes and omits some of them. Of about 150,000 clones in the sample, 85% to 90% were seen once. Of note for this clone: Antigen specificity is unknown.

The V and J ends lost 2 bases and 7 bases respectively, with 15 bases between them. CDR1 KGHSH and CDR2 LQKENI come from the germline V gene. The CDR3 extends over 15 amino acids. This chain connects TRBV18 to TRBJ1-5, with D possibly matching TRBD1 (6 bases). The source was peripheral blood, collected 28 days after the second AZD1222 dose. The TCR was taken from an adult who received the AZD1222 COVID-19 vaccine. CDR3 protein: CASSPSSPGAQPQHF. The CDR3 DNA follows: TGTGCCAGCTCACCAAGTTCTCCGGGGGCCCAGCCCCAGCATTTT.